The 16 T cell receptor beta chains presented below share a single source sample, sequenced in a study of cytotoxic CD8 clonotypes in ibrutinib-treated CLL. Generated by immunoSEQ multiplex PCR, the TCRdb table keeps only in-frame clones and is missing some. Counted here are approximately 150,000 clones, 84% occurring once; the ten biggest clones make up about 4.5%. The sample was PBMCs, taken after 24 months of ibrutinib treatment. These receptors came from a human donor with chronic lymphocytic leukemia.

This chain links TRBV5-4 with TRBJ2-7; D not certain. V was cut by 4 bases and J by 2 bases, with 10 bases left in between. The CDR3 is made up of 13 amino acids. Germline V gene sequence: CDR1 SGHNT, CDR2 YYREEE (reference sequence). CDR3 nucleotide sequence: TGTGCCAGCAGCAAAACTGGGACCTACGAGCAGTACTTC. Its protein is CASSKTGTYEQYF.

This clone was counted a few times. The chain is built from TRBV7-2 and TRBJ2-4; a possible D gene is TRBD1 (5 bases). The ends were cut back, 1 base at V and 9 bases at J, with 16 bases in the middle. Germline assignment: CDR1 SGHTA and CDR2 FQGNSA. The CDR3 has 15 residues. The CDR3 protein is CASSLGGQGSPIQYF. CDR3 coding DNA: TGTGCCAGCAGCTTAGGGGGTCAGGGTAGTCCCATTCAGTACTTC.

This rearrangement joins TRBV7-3 to TRBJ2-7; 7 bases fit TRBD2. The CDR3 has 15 residues. V shed 1 base, J shed 1 base, and the junction held 4 bases outside the gene matches. CDR1 SGHTA and CDR2 FQGTGA come from the germline V gene. In DNA, the CDR3 is TGTGCCAGCAGCTTAAAGGGCGGGAGTTCCTACGAGCAGTACTTC. Amino acids: CASSLKGGSSYEQYF.

This rearrangement joins TRBV4-3 to TRBJ1-3; the D is unclear. The CDR3 has 13 residues. Trimming cost V 0 bases and J 5 bases, with 5 bases left between them. The V gene's germline CDR1 is LGHNA and CDR2 YSLEER. In DNA form, the CDR3 reads TGCGCCAGCAGCCAAGACAGCCGAAACACCATATATTTT. Its translation is CASSQDSRNTIYF.

V and J are TRBV9 and TRBJ2-5, with 7 nucleotides matching TRBD1. Germline lookup yields CDR1 SGDLS and CDR2 YYNGEE. The CDR3 length is 16 residues. V lost 4 bases to trimming and J lost 2 bases; unmatched junction nucleotides: 11. CDR3 sequence reads: CASSTTGDRRQETQYF. The CDR3 coding sequence is TGTGCCAGCAGCACAACAGGGGATCGCCGTCAAGAGACCCAGTACTTC. Based on the CDR3 plus reference TRBV9 and TRBJ2-5, the full variable domain is DSGVTQTPKHLITATGQRVTLRCSPRSGDLSVYWYQQSLDQGLQFLIQYYNGEERAKGNILERFSAQQFPDLHSELNLSSLELGDSALYFCASSTTGDRRQETQYFGPGTRLLVL.

V usage is TRBV7-2 and J usage is TRBJ1-1; D ambiguous. CDR3 length equals 15 residues. Per germline, CDR1 SGHTA and CDR2 FQGNSA. The V gene lost 3 bases and the J gene lost 0 bases, with 11 bases spanning the gap. CDR3 region: CASSLSRNMNTEAFF. CDR3 nucleotides: TGTGCCAGCAGCTTGTCCAGGAACATGAACACTGAAGCTTTCTTT.

The chain links TRBV28 to TRBJ1-2; unclear D gene. Trimming pared 7 bases from V and 4 bases from J, leaving 13 bases between. There are 13 residues in the CDR3. CDR1 is MDHEN and CDR2 is SYDVKM in the germline V gene. The CDR3: CASKVGSGYGYTF. For the CDR3, the DNA is TGTGCCAGCAAGGTGGGCAGCGGCTATGGCTACACCTTC.

The chain combines TRBV6-4 with TRBJ1-1; D remains unclear. Trimming left V 4 bases short and J 8 bases short, with 5 bases between. This CDR3 has 10 residues. CDR1 and CDR2 from the germline V gene are MRHNA and SNTAGT. The CDR3 bases are TGTGCCAGCAGTGCAGCCGAAGCTTTCTTT. It yields the protein CASSAAEAFF.

V usage is TRBV28 and J usage is TRBJ2-7, with 10 bases identical to TRBD2. CDR1 is MDHEN, CDR2 SYDVKM, per germline. The V segment lost 7 bases and the J segment 0 bases; nucleotides outside the gene matches: 18. This CDR3 region has 19 residues. The CDR3 loop is CASTIGAGTSGIHSYEQYF. CDR3 nucleotides: TGTGCCAGCACCATAGGGGCGGGAACTAGCGGGATCCACTCCTACGAGCAGTACTTC.

The V gene is TRBV2, the J gene TRBJ2-7; 7 bases line up with TRBD1. The CDR3 consists of 13 residues. With 5 bases clipped from V and 6 bases from J, the junction kept 7 bases outside the gene matches. Germline V gene lookup returns CDR1 SNHLY and CDR2 FYNNEI. For the CDR3, the DNA is TGTGCCAGCAGTATTGGGACAGACGGCGAGCAGTACTTC. Protein: CASSIGTDGEQYF.

V is TRBV5-6 and J is TRBJ2-5; 16 positions agree with TRBD2. The germline gives CDR1 SGHDT, CDR2 YYEEEE. J gave up 4 bases and V 3 bases, and 9 bases lay outside the gene matches. The CDR3 is made up of 18 amino acids. This chain's CDR3 is CASSSGLAGGLVRETQYF. The CDR3 bases are TGTGCCAGCAGCTCGGGACTAGCGGGGGGGCTAGTCCGAGAGACCCAGTACTTC.

This clone appeared a single time. The chain has TRBV5-1 and TRBJ2-1; D unclear. CDR3 length: 13 amino acids. Germline CDR1 SGHRS, CDR2 YFSETQ. The germline V and J ends were trimmed by 4 bases and 4 bases, with 9 bases remaining between them. The CDR3 here is CASSALGYNEQFF. The CDR3 DNA is TGCGCCAGCAGCGCGCTCGGGTACAATGAGCAGTTCTTC. Filled out from reference TRBV5-1 and TRBJ2-1, the complete variable domain reads KAGVTQTPRYLIKTRGQQVTLSCSPISGHRSVSWYQQTPGQGLQFLFEYFSETQRNKGNFPGRFSGRQFSNSRSEMNVSTLELGDSALYLCASSALGYNEQFFGPGTRLTVL.

The count of this clone is one. The chain is built from TRBV18 and TRBJ2-3, with 16 positions matching TRBD2. The germline CDR1 and CDR2 sequences are KGHSH and LQKENI. The V and J ends lost 5 bases and 9 bases, in that order; junction bases with no gene match: 14. The CDR3 totals 18 residues. CDR3 bases: TGTGCCAGCTCAGCCGGGACTAGCGGGAGGGTACGCACCAGAACGCAGTATTTT. Protein product: CASSAGTSGRVRTRTQYF.

The J gene is TRBJ2-3, the V gene TRBV5-3, with D unresolved. TRBV5-3 is filed as an ORF, its function uncertain. V dropped 4 bases and J dropped 1 base, with 10 bases sitting between them. The CDR3 loop spans 14 amino acids. The CDR3 spells CARSPPRGTDTQYF. In DNA form, the CDR3 reads TGTGCCAGAAGCCCACCCCGGGGCACAGATACGCAGTATTTT.

J is TRBJ2-7 and V is TRBV2; 12 nucleotides line up with TRBD1. The CDR3 runs to 14 residues. Germline CDR1 is SNHLY and CDR2 is FYNNEI. V shed 7 bases and J 3 bases; nucleotides not matched to a gene: 4. The CDR3 nucleotides read TGTGCCAGCAAGGGACAGGGGGCCCTCTACGAGCAGTACTTC. This translates into CASKGQGALYEQYF.

In nucleotides, the CDR3 is TGTGCCAGCAGCCAACGAGGAACTGAAGCTTTCTTT. This encodes CASSQRGTEAFF. The chain links TRBV11-3 to TRBJ1-1; D remains unclear. V lost 5 bases to trimming and J lost 5 bases, with 9 bases between them. The CDR3 is 12 residues long. Looked up from germline, CDR1 is SGHNT and CDR2 is YENEEA.